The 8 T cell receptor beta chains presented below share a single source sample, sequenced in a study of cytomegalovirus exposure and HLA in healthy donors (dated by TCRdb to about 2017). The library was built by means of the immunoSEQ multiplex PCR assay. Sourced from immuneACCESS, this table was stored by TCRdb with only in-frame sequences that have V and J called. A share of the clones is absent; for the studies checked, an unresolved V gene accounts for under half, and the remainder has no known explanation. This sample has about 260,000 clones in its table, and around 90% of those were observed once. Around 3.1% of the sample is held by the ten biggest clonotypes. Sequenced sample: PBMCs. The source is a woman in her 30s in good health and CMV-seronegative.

CDR3 sequence: CASSLSGGTYEQYF. The DNA of the CDR3 is TGCGCCAGCAGCCTCAGTGGGGGTACCTACGAGCAGTACTTC. The chain links TRBV4-1 to TRBJ2-7, with D possibly being TRBD1 or TRBD2 (5 bases each). Germline values: CDR1 MGHRA, CDR2 YSYEKL. The CDR3 has 14 amino acids. The V and J ends lost 4 bases and 2 bases respectively, with 12 bases between them.

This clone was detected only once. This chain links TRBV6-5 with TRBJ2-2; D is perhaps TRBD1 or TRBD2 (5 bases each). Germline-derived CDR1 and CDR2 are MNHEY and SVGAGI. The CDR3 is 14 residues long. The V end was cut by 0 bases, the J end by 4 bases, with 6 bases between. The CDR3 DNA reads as TGTGCCAGCAGTTACTCGGGGACCACCGGGGAGCTGTTTTTT. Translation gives CASSYSGTTGELFF.

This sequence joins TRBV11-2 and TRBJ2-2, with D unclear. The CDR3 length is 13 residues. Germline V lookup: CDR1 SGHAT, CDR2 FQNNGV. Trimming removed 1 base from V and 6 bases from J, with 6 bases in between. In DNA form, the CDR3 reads TGTGCCAGCAGCTTAGTAAACCCCGGGGAGCTGTTTTTT. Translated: CASSLVNPGELFF.

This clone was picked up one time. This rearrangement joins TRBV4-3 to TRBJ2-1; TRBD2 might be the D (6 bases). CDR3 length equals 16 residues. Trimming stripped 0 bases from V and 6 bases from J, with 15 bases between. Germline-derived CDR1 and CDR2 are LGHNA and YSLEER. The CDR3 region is CASSQDPGEQSNEQFF. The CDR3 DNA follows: TGCGCCAGCAGCCAAGATCCGGGGGAACAATCCAATGAGCAGTTCTTC.

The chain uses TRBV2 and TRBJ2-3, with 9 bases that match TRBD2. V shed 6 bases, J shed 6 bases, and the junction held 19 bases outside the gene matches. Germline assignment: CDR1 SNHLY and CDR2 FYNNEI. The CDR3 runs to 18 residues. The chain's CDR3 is CASSRRGEGLALSDTQYF. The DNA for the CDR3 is TGTGCCAGCAGCAGACGAGGGGAGGGACTAGCATTGTCGGATACGCAGTATTTT.

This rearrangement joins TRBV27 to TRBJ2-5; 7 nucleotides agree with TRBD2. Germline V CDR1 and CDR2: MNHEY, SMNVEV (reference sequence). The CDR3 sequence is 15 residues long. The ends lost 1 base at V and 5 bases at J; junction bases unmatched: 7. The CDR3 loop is CASSLFGEGLETQYF. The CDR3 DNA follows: TGTGCCAGCAGTTTATTTGGGGAGGGCCTTGAGACCCAGTACTTC.

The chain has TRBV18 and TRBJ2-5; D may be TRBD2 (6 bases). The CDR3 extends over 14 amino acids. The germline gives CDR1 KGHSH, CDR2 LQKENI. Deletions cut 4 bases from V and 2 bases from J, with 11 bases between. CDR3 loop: CASSRLAGQETQYF. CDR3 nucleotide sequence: TGTGCCAGCTCACGCTTGGCGGGGCAAGAGACCCAGTACTTC.

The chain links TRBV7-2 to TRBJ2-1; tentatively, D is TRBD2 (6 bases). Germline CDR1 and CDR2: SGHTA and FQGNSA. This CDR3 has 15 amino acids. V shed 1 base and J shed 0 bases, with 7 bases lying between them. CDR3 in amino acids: CASSLDGSSYNEQFF. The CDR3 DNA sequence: TGTGCCAGCAGCTTAGACGGGAGCTCCTACAATGAGCAGTTCTTC.